A single sample gave rise to the 4 T cell receptor beta chains below, sequenced in a study of blood T cell repertoires in COVID-19. The data were produced by immunoSEQ multiplex PCR, yet TCRdb's version contains in-frame clones alone and is incomplete. Of around 220,000 clones in the sample, roughly 87% were seen once. The sample was PBMCs or T cells enriched from blood (not recorded which). The receptors stem from a woman aged 25 to 39 with acute COVID-19.

The rearrangement links TRBV28 to TRBJ2-1; 8 nucleotides align to TRBD2. Per germline, CDR1 MDHEN and CDR2 SYDVKM. The CDR3 is made up of 14 amino acids. The V and J ends lost 3 bases and 10 bases, in that order; junction bases with no gene match: 8. The CDR3 spells CASSFQREGPEQFF. CDR3 in DNA: TGTGCCAGCAGTTTTCAACGGGAGGGCCCCGAGCAGTTCTTC.

The gene calls are TRBV19 and TRBJ1-5; 7 bases fit TRBD1. CDR3 length equals 15 residues. Germline trimming cut 7 bases from V and 0 bases from J; bases unmatched to any gene: 6. CDR1 and CDR2 from the germline V gene are LNHDA and SQIVND (reference sequence). This chain's CDR3 is CASTPGQNSNQPQHF. DNA of the CDR3: TGTGCCAGTACTCCGGGACAGAATAGCAATCAGCCCCAGCATTTT.

The J gene is TRBJ1-1, the V gene TRBV2; a weak D match, TRBD1 (5 bases). Trimming took 1 base from V and 10 from J, leaving 19 bases between them. CDR1 and CDR2 (germline): SNHLY, FYNNEI. The CDR3 extends over 15 amino acids. CDR3 nucleotides: TGTGCCAGCAGTGAAGGACAGTCCCCATCTGTTGGAGCTTTCTTT. Translation: CASSEGQSPSVGAFF.

V gene TRBV27 combines with J gene TRBJ1-1, with TRBD1 matching over 10 bases. Germline trimming cut 5 bases from V and 1 base from J; bases unmatched to any gene: 13. This CDR3 spans 18 amino acids. Germline lookup yields CDR1 MNHEY and CDR2 SMNVEV (reference sequence). CDR3 sequence (DNA): TGTGCCAGCAGTCCCTACCGACAGGGGGCAAAATGGAACACTGAAGCTTTCTTT. Translation gives CASSPYRQGAKWNTEAFF.